Given below is one TCR beta chain in context. Antigen unknown. The sample belongs to a study of blood T cells in healthy people across ages. For the second PCR, which ran for roughly 7 to 11 cycles, a sample-barcoded 5' primer and a J-beta primer mix were used. No fewer than 2.5 million CDR3-containing paired-end reads came from each sample. One entry per CDR3 protein, called by TCRdb with MiXCR from the 5' RACE reads. The top ten clones hold 25% to 35% of a sample with fewer than 900,000 distinct CDR3 sequences, about 52% of them seen once. Findings and caveats of the study: TCR beta diversity tracked closely with naive T cell percentage. Versus aged donors, long-lived donors had higher diversity and more naive CD4+ cells.

V was shortened by 0 bases and J by 3 bases, with 12 bases between the two germline ends. From germline, CDR1 is DFQATT and CDR2 SNEGSKA (reference sequence). The CDR3 length is 15 residues. The source is a woman aged 55-70 years in good health. Sequenced input: blood. The J gene is TRBJ2-1, the V gene TRBV20-1, with a tentative D call TRBD2 (5 bases). Here the CDR3 DNA reads TGCAGTGCTAGAGATGTTCTAGCCGTCTACAATGAGCAGTTCTTC. It is translated as CSARDVLAVYNEQFF.